This T cell receptor beta chain was found in a study of CD8+ T cells in alopecia areata. RNA was extracted and reverse transcribed into cDNA as the sequencing template. Using immunoSEQ multiplex PCR, the repertoire was profiled, and TCRdb retains in-frame clones only, with some absent. The sample consists of 100,000 to 150,000 clones, 45% to 50% of them appearing once. The germline V and J ends were trimmed by 0 bases and 4 bases, with 4 bases remaining between them. Looked up from germline, CDR1 is SGDLS and CDR2 is YYNGEE. The CDR3 loop spans 13 amino acids. The source of this sequence is a human donor with alopecia areata. The sequenced sample was NKG2D-low CD8+ T cells sorted from blood. The rearrangement uses TRBV9 and TRBJ2-2; D unclear. CDR3 protein: CASSVVGTGELFF. DNA for the CDR3: TGTGCCAGCAGCGTAGTAGGCACCGGGGAGCTGTTTTTT.